This T cell receptor beta chain was sequenced for a study of Ad26.COV2.S vaccination and SARS-CoV-2 variants. Noted treatment: some 19 received Ad26.COV2.S at low or high dose, single or two shots; about 5 received placebo; per-sample allocation not given. The study sampled participants on day 63 after the first vaccine or placebo injection. Libraries were prepared by immunoSEQ multiplex PCR; TCRdb keeps only in-frame clonotypes and omits some of them. The profile covers fewer than 500,000 clones, with more than 80% appearing a single time and over 9% taken by the ten largest. Trimming took 4 bases from V and 5 from J, leaving 11 bases between them. Germline values: CDR1 LGHNA, CDR2 YSLEER. This CDR3 comprises 13 residues.

The chain combines TRBV4-3 with TRBJ1-2; no firm D call. The source is a person aged 18-60 years who received the Ad26.COV2.S COVID-19 vaccine or a placebo. This specimen was peripheral blood, taken in a trial of Ad26.COV2.S vaccine versus placebo. The CDR3 loop reads CASSPSGDYGYTF. The CDR3 DNA follows: TGCGCCAGCAGCCCTAGTGGGGATTATGGCTACACCTTC.